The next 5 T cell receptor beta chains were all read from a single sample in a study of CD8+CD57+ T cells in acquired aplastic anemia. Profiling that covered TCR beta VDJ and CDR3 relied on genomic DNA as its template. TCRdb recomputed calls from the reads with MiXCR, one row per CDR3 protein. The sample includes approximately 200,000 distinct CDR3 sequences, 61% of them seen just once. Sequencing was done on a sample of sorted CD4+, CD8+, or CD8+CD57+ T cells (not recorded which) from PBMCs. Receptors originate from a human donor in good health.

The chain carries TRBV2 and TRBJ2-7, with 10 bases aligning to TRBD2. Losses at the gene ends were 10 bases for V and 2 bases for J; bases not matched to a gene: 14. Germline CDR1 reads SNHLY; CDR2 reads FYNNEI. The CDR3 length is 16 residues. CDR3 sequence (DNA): TGTGCCATTCTGGGGGCTAGCGGGGGCCTGCCCTACGAGCAGTACTTC. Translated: CAILGASGGLPYEQYF.

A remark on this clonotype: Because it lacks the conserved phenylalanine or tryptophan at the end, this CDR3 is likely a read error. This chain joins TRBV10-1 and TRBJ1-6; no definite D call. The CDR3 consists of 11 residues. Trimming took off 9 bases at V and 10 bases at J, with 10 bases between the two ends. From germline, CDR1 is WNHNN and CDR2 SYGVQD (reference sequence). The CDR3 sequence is CARKEGSPLHS. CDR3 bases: TGCGCCAGGAAGGAGGGCTCACCCCTCCACTCT.

The CDR3 coding sequence is TGTGCCAGTAGTATATCTTGGACAGGCAAGTTCTTC. It yields the protein CASSISWTGKFF. The J gene is TRBJ2-1, the V gene TRBV19, with 7 bases fitting TRBD1. Germline trimming cut 2 bases from V and 14 bases from J; bases unmatched to any gene: 6. From germline, CDR1 is LNHDA and CDR2 SQIVND (reference sequence). The CDR3 spans 12 residues.

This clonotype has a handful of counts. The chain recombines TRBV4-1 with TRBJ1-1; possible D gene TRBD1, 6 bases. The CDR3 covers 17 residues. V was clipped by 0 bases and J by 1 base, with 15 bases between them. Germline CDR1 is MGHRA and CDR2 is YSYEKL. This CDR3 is CASSQDPGAPRNTEAFF. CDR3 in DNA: TGCGCCAGCAGCCAAGATCCAGGGGCCCCGAGGAACACTGAAGCTTTCTTT.

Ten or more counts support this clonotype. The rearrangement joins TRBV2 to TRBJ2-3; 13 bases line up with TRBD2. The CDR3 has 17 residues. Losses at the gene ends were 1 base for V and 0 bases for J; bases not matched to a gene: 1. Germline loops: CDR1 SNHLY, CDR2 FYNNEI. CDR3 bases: TGTGCCAGCAGTGAAGGGGGACTAGCGGGAAGCACAGATACGCAGTATTTT. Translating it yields CASSEGGLAGSTDTQYF.